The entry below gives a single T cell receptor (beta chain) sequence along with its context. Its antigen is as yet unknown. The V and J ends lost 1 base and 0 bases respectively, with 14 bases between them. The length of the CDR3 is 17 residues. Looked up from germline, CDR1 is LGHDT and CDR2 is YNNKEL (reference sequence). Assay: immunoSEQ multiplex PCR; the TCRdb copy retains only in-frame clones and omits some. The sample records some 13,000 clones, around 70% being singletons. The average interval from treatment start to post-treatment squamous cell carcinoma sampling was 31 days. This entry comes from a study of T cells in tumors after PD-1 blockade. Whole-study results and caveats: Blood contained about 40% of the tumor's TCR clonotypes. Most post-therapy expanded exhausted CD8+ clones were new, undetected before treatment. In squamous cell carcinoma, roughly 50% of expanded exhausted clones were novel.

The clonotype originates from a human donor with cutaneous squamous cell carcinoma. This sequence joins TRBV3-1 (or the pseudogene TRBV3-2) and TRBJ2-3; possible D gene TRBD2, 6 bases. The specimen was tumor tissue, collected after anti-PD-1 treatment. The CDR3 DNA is TGTGCCAGCAGCCAAGTTCTAGCTAGCGACAGCACAGATACGCAGTATTTT. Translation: CASSQVLASDSTDTQYF.